A selection of T cell receptor beta chains follows, all from one sample in a study of blood T cells in healthy people across ages. TCRdb recomputed calls from the 5' RACE reads with MiXCR, one row per CDR3 protein. Here the sample spans roughly 1,800,000 distinct CDR3 sequences, roughly 50% being singletons. Sequenced input: blood. The receptor source for this set is a woman aged 40 to 50 in good health. Each CDR3 is given with its conserved first and last residue. Fields, in order: D gene, J gene, CDR3 length, clone size, V gene, CDR3 protein, CDR3 DNA. D genes are given only for firm matches. Some rows have no size entry. The others give once, few or many, or a class for an expanded clone.

D gene: .; J gene: TRBJ2-7; CDR3 length: 16; clone size: few; V gene: TRBV27; CDR3 protein: CASSPPQGLGAYEQYF; CDR3 DNA: TGTGCCAGCAGTCCACCGCAGGGGCTGGGGGCCTACGAGCAGTACTTC
D gene: .; J gene: TRBJ1-1; CDR3 length: 16; clone size: .; V gene: TRBV6-2/TRBV6-3; CDR3 protein: CASPLALRGGGTEAFF; CDR3 DNA: TGTGCCAGCCCTTTGGCCTTACGGGGCGGGGGCACTGAAGCTTTCTTT
D gene: TRBD1; J gene: TRBJ2-5; CDR3 length: 13; clone size: .; V gene: TRBV20-1; CDR3 protein: CSASGQGRETQYF; CDR3 DNA: TGCAGTGCGTCAGGACAGGGTCGTGAGACCCAGTACTTC
D gene: TRBD2; J gene: TRBJ2-3; CDR3 length: 15; clone size: few; V gene: TRBV3-1; CDR3 protein: CASSRSGGAADTQYF; CDR3 DNA: TGTGCCAGCAGCCGTAGCGGGGGGGCGGCAGATACGCAGTATTTT
D gene: .; J gene: TRBJ2-7; CDR3 length: 14; clone size: .; V gene: TRBV5-1; CDR3 protein: CASLDSPQAYEQYF; CDR3 DNA: TGCGCCAGCTTAGATTCACCCCAGGCCTACGAGCAGTACTTC
D gene: TRBD2; J gene: TRBJ2-1; CDR3 length: 19; clone size: few; V gene: TRBV6-2/TRBV6-3; CDR3 protein: CASSFHRVQVRTSGAQQFF; CDR3 DNA: TGTGCCAGCAGTTTTCATAGGGTCCAGGTGAGGACTAGCGGGGCCCAGCAGTTCTTC
D gene: TRBD2; J gene: TRBJ2-3; CDR3 length: 15; clone size: .; V gene: TRBV29-1; CDR3 protein: CSVQRTSGGVDTQYF; CDR3 DNA: TGCAGCGTTCAGAGGACTAGCGGGGGGGTCGATACGCAGTATTTT
D gene: .; J gene: TRBJ2-1; CDR3 length: 12; clone size: .; V gene: TRBV12-3/TRBV12-4; CDR3 protein: CASRPTGLRQFF; CDR3 DNA: TGTGCCAGCAGACCTACAGGGTTAAGGCAGTTCTTC
D gene: TRBD2; J gene: TRBJ2-1; CDR3 length: 15; clone size: few; V gene: TRBV19; CDR3 protein: CASSIGRDYYNEQFF; CDR3 DNA: TGTGCCAGTAGTATAGGAAGGGACTACTACAATGAGCAGTTCTTC
D gene: .; J gene: TRBJ2-5; CDR3 length: 14; clone size: few; V gene: TRBV27; CDR3 protein: CASSLTAGIGTQYF; CDR3 DNA: TGTGCCAGCAGTTTAACGGCAGGGATTGGGACCCAGTACTTC
D gene: TRBD1; J gene: TRBJ1-2; CDR3 length: 17; clone size: few; V gene: TRBV6-6; CDR3 protein: CASSYASDRGLVYGYTF; CDR3 DNA: TGTGCCAGCAGTTATGCCTCGGACAGGGGGCTTGTATATGGCTACACCTTC
D gene: .; J gene: TRBJ2-4; CDR3 length: 13; clone size: .; V gene: TRBV20-1; CDR3 protein: CSARGQVGNIQYF; CDR3 DNA: TGCAGTGCTAGAGGGCAGGTTGGGAACATTCAGTACTTC
D gene: .; J gene: TRBJ2-7; CDR3 length: 14; clone size: few; V gene: TRBV15; CDR3 protein: CATSRELLAGEQYF; CDR3 DNA: TGTGCCACCAGCAGAGAATTGTTGGCGGGCGAGCAGTACTTC
D gene: .; J gene: TRBJ1-5; CDR3 length: 15; clone size: .; V gene: TRBV28; CDR3 protein: CASIGFGLNNQPQHF; CDR3 DNA: TGTGCCAGCATTGGGTTCGGGCTTAACAATCAGCCCCAGCATTTT
D gene: .; J gene: TRBJ2-3; CDR3 length: 15; clone size: .; V gene: TRBV4-3; CDR3 protein: CASSQEAGAADTQYF; CDR3 DNA: TGCGCCAGCAGCCAAGAGGCGGGGGCGGCGGATACGCAGTATTTT
D gene: .; J gene: TRBJ1-2; CDR3 length: 14; clone size: .; V gene: TRBV5-1; CDR3 protein: CASSLEQRVRGYTF; CDR3 DNA: TGCGCCAGCAGCTTGGAACAGCGGGTACGAGGCTACACCTTC
D gene: .; J gene: TRBJ2-6; CDR3 length: 18; clone size: .; V gene: TRBV20-1; CDR3 protein: CSATAGQRGNSGANVLTF; CDR3 DNA: TGCAGTGCTACCGCGGGACAGAGGGGAAACTCTGGGGCCAACGTCCTGACTTTC
D gene: TRBD1; J gene: TRBJ2-7; CDR3 length: 14; clone size: .; V gene: TRBV4-3; CDR3 protein: CASSPGTGGYERYF; CDR3 DNA: TGCGCCAGCAGCCCCGGGACAGGGGGCTACGAGCGGTACTTC
D gene: TRBD1; J gene: TRBJ2-1; CDR3 length: 14; clone size: .; V gene: TRBV5-1; CDR3 protein: CASSLTDRGNEQFF; CDR3 DNA: TGCGCCAGCAGCTTGACCGACAGGGGGAATGAGCAGTTCTTC
D gene: .; J gene: TRBJ2-4; CDR3 length: 15; clone size: few; V gene: TRBV5-1; CDR3 protein: CASSSFDVGKNIQYF; CDR3 DNA: TGCGCCAGCAGCTCGTTCGACGTGGGCAAAAACATTCAGTACTTC
D gene: .; J gene: TRBJ2-7; CDR3 length: 15; clone size: .; V gene: TRBV18; CDR3 protein: CASSPRQQRNYEQYF; CDR3 DNA: TGTGCCAGCTCACCACGGCAGCAGAGAAACTACGAGCAGTACTTC
D gene: TRBD1; J gene: TRBJ2-3; CDR3 length: 17; clone size: .; V gene: TRBV4-1; CDR3 protein: CASSRERQGASTDTQYF; CDR3 DNA: TGCGCCAGCAGCCGAGAGAGACAGGGGGCAAGCACAGATACGCAGTATTTT
D gene: .; J gene: TRBJ1-2; CDR3 length: 11; clone size: .; V gene: TRBV20-1; CDR3 protein: CSAIIGGGYTF; CDR3 DNA: TGCAGTGCTATAATAGGGGGTGGCTACACCTTC
D gene: .; J gene: TRBJ1-2; CDR3 length: 12; clone size: .; V gene: TRBV6-2/TRBV6-3; CDR3 protein: CASTSGRYGYTF; CDR3 DNA: TGTGCCAGCACCTCGGGACGGTATGGCTACACCTTC
D gene: .; J gene: TRBJ2-5; CDR3 length: 15; clone size: .; V gene: TRBV6-1; CDR3 protein: CASSRGAGGRETQYF; CDR3 DNA: TGTGCCAGCTCTCGAGGTGCCGGGGGGCGTGAGACCCAGTACTTC
D gene: TRBD2; J gene: TRBJ2-1; CDR3 length: 13; clone size: .; V gene: TRBV29-1; CDR3 protein: CSVVGLAGDEQFF; CDR3 DNA: TGCAGCGTTGTTGGCCTAGCGGGAGACGAGCAGTTCTTC
D gene: TRBD1; J gene: TRBJ2-5; CDR3 length: 14; clone size: .; V gene: TRBV20-1; CDR3 protein: CSAEPGQGVETQYF; CDR3 DNA: TGCAGTGCCGAACCGGGACAGGGGGTAGAGACCCAGTACTTC
D gene: .; J gene: TRBJ1-6; CDR3 length: 14; clone size: .; V gene: TRBV4-3; CDR3 protein: CASSQDYGSSPLHF; CDR3 DNA: TGCGCCAGCAGCCAAGATTACGGGAGCTCACCCCTCCACTTT
D gene: .; J gene: TRBJ1-4; CDR3 length: 16; clone size: once; V gene: TRBV6-5; CDR3 protein: CASSYSNSLRHEKLFF; CDR3 DNA: TGTGCCAGCAGTTACTCTAACAGCCTTCGGCATGAAAAACTGTTTTTT
D gene: .; J gene: TRBJ2-3; CDR3 length: 16; clone size: .; V gene: TRBV20-1; CDR3 protein: CSAPSVVLAGTDTQYF; CDR3 DNA: TGCAGTGCTCCTTCCGTAGTGCTGGCGGGCACAGATACGCAGTATTTT
D gene: TRBD1; J gene: TRBJ1-1; CDR3 length: 12; clone size: .; V gene: TRBV27; CDR3 protein: CASSSSGTGAFF; CDR3 DNA: TGTGCCAGCAGTTCCTCCGGGACAGGAGCTTTCTTT
D gene: .; J gene: TRBJ2-4; CDR3 length: 16; clone size: .; V gene: TRBV6-2/TRBV6-3; CDR3 protein: CASSYQEPRAKNIQYF; CDR3 DNA: TGTGCCAGCAGTTACCAAGAGCCCAGAGCCAAAAACATTCAGTACTTC
D gene: .; J gene: TRBJ1-2; CDR3 length: 14; clone size: .; V gene: TRBV20-1; CDR3 protein: CSARGGLSTFGYTF; CDR3 DNA: TGCAGTGCTAGAGGAGGTCTGAGCACCTTTGGCTACACCTTC
D gene: TRBD2; J gene: TRBJ2-5; CDR3 length: 16; clone size: .; V gene: TRBV28; CDR3 protein: CATRTTSGILQETQYF; CDR3 DNA: TGTGCCACCAGGACTACTAGCGGGATCTTACAAGAGACCCAGTACTTC
D gene: TRBD2; J gene: TRBJ2-5; CDR3 length: 15; clone size: .; V gene: TRBV5-1; CDR3 protein: CASNGLAGIQETQYF; CDR3 DNA: TGCGCCAGCAACGGACTAGCGGGGATACAAGAGACCCAGTACTTC
D gene: .; J gene: TRBJ2-1; CDR3 length: 13; clone size: .; V gene: TRBV11-3; CDR3 protein: CASSPRDMNEQFF; CDR3 DNA: TGTGCCAGCAGTCCACGAGACATGAATGAGCAGTTCTTC
D gene: .; J gene: TRBJ2-7; CDR3 length: 15; clone size: .; V gene: TRBV18; CDR3 protein: CASSQPTDISYEQYF; CDR3 DNA: TGTGCCAGCTCCCAACCGACGGACATCTCCTACGAGCAGTACTTC
D gene: TRBD1; J gene: TRBJ2-7; CDR3 length: 15; clone size: .; V gene: TRBV6-5; CDR3 protein: CASRHDRGAYNEQYF; CDR3 DNA: TGTGCCAGCAGACACGACAGGGGTGCCTACAATGAGCAGTACTTC
D gene: .; J gene: TRBJ1-1; CDR3 length: 17; clone size: .; V gene: TRBV5-1; CDR3 protein: CASTTPWGALGDTEAFF; CDR3 DNA: TGCGCCAGCACCACCCCATGGGGGGCGCTTGGGGACACTGAAGCTTTCTTT
D gene: .; J gene: TRBJ1-5; CDR3 length: 10; clone size: .; V gene: TRBV20-1; CDR3 protein: CRAGNQPQHF; CDR3 DNA: TGCAGGGCCGGCAATCAGCCCCAGCATTTT